Presented here are 24 T cell receptor beta chains from one specimen sequenced in a study of blood T cell repertoires in COVID-19. The method was immunoSEQ multiplex PCR; TCRdb's version includes in-frame clones alone and lacks a portion of them. Of 150,000 to 180,000 clones in the sample, about 80% were seen once. The sample consisted of peripheral blood. Every receptor here comes from a woman in her sixties or seventies with acute or convalescent COVID-19.

This clone was recorded a few times. The chain has TRBV19 and TRBJ1-2; no clear D gene. Germline V CDR1 and CDR2: LNHDA, SQIVND (reference sequence). This CDR3 comprises 14 residues. Trimming pared 0 bases from V and 6 bases from J, leaving 11 bases between. The CDR3 protein is CASSIDLPPDGYTF. CDR3 nucleotides: TGTGCCAGTAGTATAGACCTCCCGCCGGATGGCTACACCTTC.

Here the CDR3 reads CASSGEAYVRTNEKLFF. Here the CDR3 DNA reads TGTGCCAGCAGTGGAGAGGCCTATGTGAGGACTAATGAAAAACTGTTTTTT. This rearrangement joins TRBV2 to TRBJ1-4; D remains unclear. The germline CDR1 and CDR2 sequences are SNHLY and FYNNEI. CDR3 length: 17 residues. V lost 4 bases and J 2 bases, leaving 17 bases between the germline ends.

The rearrangement links TRBV9 to TRBJ1-2; a weak D match, TRBD1 (6 bases). The CDR3 covers 14 residues. V dropped 0 bases and J dropped 4 bases, with 10 bases sitting between them. CDR1 and CDR2 from the germline V gene are SGDLS and YYNGEE. CDR3 loop: CASSVGVGGYGYTF. CDR3 DNA sequence: TGTGCCAGCAGCGTAGGAGTAGGGGGCTATGGCTACACCTTC.

This chain connects TRBV11-2 to TRBJ2-3; 9 bases fit TRBD1. This CDR3 region has 15 residues. Unmatched junction bases numbered 3, after V lost 2 bases and J lost 3 bases. Germline CDR1 is SGHAT and CDR2 is FQNNGV. This CDR3 is CASSLHRGLTDTQYF. The CDR3 DNA sequence: TGTGCCAGCAGCTTACACAGGGGGCTGACAGATACGCAGTATTTT. Full variable domain (outside the CDR3, taken from reference TRBV11-2 and TRBJ2-3): EAGVAQSPRYKIIEKRQSVAFWCNPISGHATLYWYQQILGQGPKLLIQFQNNGVVDDSQLPKDRFSAERLKGVDSTLKIQPAKLEDSAVYLCASSLHRGLTDTQYFGPGTRLTVL.

This clone turned up a few times. The chain uses TRBV11-3 and TRBJ2-1; 10 nucleotides match TRBD2. V was pared by 5 bases and J by 7 bases, with 5 bases of the junction left unmatched. Germline assignment: CDR1 SGHNT and CDR2 YENEEA. The CDR3 runs to 14 residues. CDR3 sequence reads: CASSLQAGGNEQFF. Written as DNA, the CDR3 is TGTGCCAGCAGCCTTCAAGCGGGGGGGAATGAGCAGTTCTTC.

This chain uses TRBV19 with TRBJ2-6; D is undetermined. The V gene's germline CDR1 is LNHDA and CDR2 SQIVND (reference sequence). The CDR3 sequence is 15 residues long. Trimming removed 2 bases from V and 0 bases from J, with 5 bases in between. The CDR3 loop is CASSIMYSGANVLTF. CDR3 coding DNA: TGTGCCAGTAGTATAATGTACTCTGGGGCCAACGTCCTGACTTTC.

The chain combines TRBV25-1 with TRBJ1-2, with D maybe TRBD1 (5 bases). The CDR3 spans 14 residues. With 4 bases removed from V and 9 bases from J, the gap between germline ends came to 18 bases. Germline V gives CDR1 MGHDK, CDR2 SYGVNS. The DNA of the CDR3 is TGTGCCAGCAGTGCCCTGGGGGTCGGCGGGAGCTACACCTTC. As protein: CASSALGVGGSYTF.

A few counts support this clone. This rearrangement joins TRBV7-9 to TRBJ2-3; 12 nucleotides align to TRBD2. This CDR3 spans 16 amino acids. J lost 3 bases, V lost 5 bases, and 6 bases had no gene match. CDR1 is SEHNR, CDR2 FQNEAQ, per germline (reference sequence). DNA of the CDR3: TGTGCCAGCAGCGTCGGACTAGCGGGGACGACAGATACGCAGTATTTT. This translates into CASSVGLAGTTDTQYF.

In this sample, this clone turned up a few times. The chain recombines TRBV4-1 with TRBJ1-2; the D is unclear. This CDR3 comprises 18 residues. Trimming took 1 base from V and 0 from J, leaving 18 bases between them. Germline V lookup: CDR1 MGHRA, CDR2 YSYEKL. The chain's CDR3 is CASSQVIGRRDANYGYTF. Here the CDR3 DNA reads TGCGCCAGCAGCCAAGTTATTGGGCGACGAGACGCTAACTATGGCTACACCTTC.

Written as DNA, the CDR3 is TGTGCCAGCAGCTTAACAGGACATAATAATTCACCCCTCCACTTT. Translation: CASSLTGHNNSPLHF. The gene calls are TRBV7-3 and TRBJ1-6, with D tentatively TRBD1 (5 bases). Germline values: CDR1 SGHTA, CDR2 FQGTGA. The CDR3 spans 15 residues. V lost 0 bases, J lost 5 bases, and 8 bases lay in between.

About this clone: Other DNA variants within this sample encode the same CDR3. The rearrangement uses TRBV4-1 and TRBJ2-3, with 11 bases that match TRBD1. The CDR3 is made up of 16 amino acids. The V segment lost 1 base and the J segment 4 bases; nucleotides outside the gene matches: 4. Germline CDR1 reads MGHRA; CDR2 reads YSYEKL. CDR3 in amino acids: CASSQADRGLPDTQYF. In DNA form, the CDR3 reads TGCGCCAGCAGCCAAGCGGACAGGGGGCTCCCAGATACGCAGTATTTT.

The rearrangement uses TRBV6-6 and TRBJ2-7; D is ambiguous. V was pared by 2 bases and J by 0 bases, with 8 bases between. CDR3 length: 14 residues. CDR1 is MNHNY and CDR2 is SVGAGI in the germline V gene (reference sequence). The CDR3 is CASSYSTNSYEQYF. DNA for the CDR3: TGTGCCAGCAGTTACAGCACTAACTCCTACGAGCAGTACTTC.

CDR3 in amino acids: CASSAHSGTHTTGTEAFF. The CDR3 nucleotides are TGTGCCAGCAGCGCACATTCCGGTACACACACCACGGGGACTGAAGCTTTCTTT. This rearrangement joins TRBV9 to TRBJ1-1; D is ambiguous. The germline V gene has CDR1 SGDLS and CDR2 YYNGEE. Trimming removed 3 bases from V and 5 bases from J, with 26 bases in between. CDR3 size: 18 residues.

The rearrangement links TRBV13 to TRBJ2-1, with 11 bases that match TRBD2. V lost 4 bases and J lost 6; bases outside the gene matches: 2. The CDR3 covers 14 residues. The germline gives CDR1 PRHDT, CDR2 FYEKMQ (reference sequence). The CDR3 coding sequence is TGTGCCAGCAGCTGGGGGACTAGCGGCAATGAGCAGTTCTTC. Its translation: CASSWGTSGNEQFF.

V gene TRBV5-1 combines with J gene TRBJ2-5; 7 bases agree with TRBD2. V shed 0 bases and J 2 bases; nucleotides not matched to a gene: 4. This CDR3 contains 15 residues. Germline V gene data show CDR1 as SGHRS and CDR2 as YFSETQ. CDR3 sequence: CASSLAAGRQETQYF. CDR3 coding DNA: TGCGCCAGCAGCTTGGCAGCGGGGCGACAAGAGACCCAGTACTTC.

In DNA, the CDR3 is TGTGCCATCAGTGGGGGCCGAGACTATGGCTACACCTTC. As protein: CAISGGRDYGYTF. This chain uses TRBV10-3 with TRBJ1-2; possible D gene TRBD1, 5 bases. Per the germline V gene, CDR1 is ENHRY and CDR2 is SYGVKD. This CDR3 spans 13 amino acids. Trimming took off 4 bases at V and 3 bases at J, with 9 bases between the two ends.

The chain employs TRBV2 and TRBJ1-5; D is perhaps TRBD1 (6 bases). The CDR3 is 16 residues long. Germline lookup yields CDR1 SNHLY and CDR2 FYNNEI. Trimming left V 4 bases short and J 2 bases short, with 15 bases between. In nucleotides, the CDR3 is TGTGCCAGCAGTGGCCTACAGGGCGGTGGCAATCAGCCCCAGCATTTT. Translated, it gives CASSGLQGGGNQPQHF.

The chain joins TRBV7-9 to TRBJ1-4; 7 nucleotides align to TRBD1. Germline CDR1 SEHNR, CDR2 FQNEAQ (reference sequence). The CDR3 contains 12 residues. The junction had 5 bases not matched to a gene; V was cut back by 3 bases and J by 13 bases. CDR3 nucleotides: TGTGCCAGCAGCTTCGAGACAGGGATACTGTTTTTT. This gives the protein CASSFETGILFF. The full variable domain, completed using reference TRBV7-9 and TRBJ1-4, is DTGVSQNPRHKITKRGQNVTFRCDPISEHNRLYWYRQTLGQGPEFLTYFQNEAQLEKSRLLSDRFSAERPKGSFSTLEIQRTEQGDSAMYLCASSFETGILFFGSGTQLSVL.

This chain's CDR3 is CASSLVSGVVNYGYTF. The CDR3 DNA reads as TGCGCCAGCAGCTTGGTGTCAGGGGTAGTCAACTATGGCTACACCTTC. The chain combines TRBV5-1 with TRBJ1-2; D possibly corresponds to TRBD1 (6 bases). The CDR3 length is 16 residues. The germline V and J ends were trimmed by 0 bases and 2 bases, with 14 bases remaining between them. Germline CDR1 reads SGHRS; CDR2 reads YFSETQ.

The chain uses TRBV2 and TRBJ2-4; possibly TRBD1 for D (6 bases). The CDR3 length is 13 residues. CDR1 is SNHLY, CDR2 FYNNEI, per germline. V gave up 6 bases and J gave up 10 bases, with 16 bases separating them. This CDR3 reads CASSNDRPWIQYF. CDR3 bases: TGTGCCAGCAGCAACGACAGGCCCTGGATTCAGTACTTC.

J is TRBJ2-5 and V is TRBV5-8; a possible D gene is TRBD2 (6 bases). The CDR3 runs 15 residues. Germline loops: CDR1 SGHTS, CDR2 YDEGEE. V dropped 4 bases and J dropped 2 bases, with 15 bases sitting between them. The CDR3 sequence is CASSRGRPGQETQYF. The CDR3 DNA follows: TGTGCCAGCAGCCGGGGGAGGCCGGGGCAAGAGACCCAGTACTTC. Full variable domain (outside the CDR3, taken from reference TRBV5-8 and TRBJ2-5): EAGVTQSPTHLIKTRGQQATLRCSPISGHTSVYWYQQALGLGLQFLLWYDEGEERNRGNFPPRFSGRQFPNYSSELNVNALELEDSALYLCASSRGRPGQETQYFGPGTRLLVL.

This clone was observed a single time. The chain is built from TRBV2 and TRBJ2-3; 13 bases fit TRBD2. V trimming: 1 base; J trimming: 9 bases; junction bases outside the gene matches: 7. The CDR3 has 16 residues. Germline V gives CDR1 SNHLY, CDR2 FYNNEI. The CDR3 nucleotides read TGTGCCAGCAGTGAAGGGGGACTAGCGGGGACGAGCACGCAGTATTTT. It is translated as CASSEGGLAGTSTQYF. Looking up the rest from reference TRBV2 and TRBJ2-3 gives the full variable domain: EPEVTQTPSHQVTQMGQEVILRCVPISNHLYFYWYRQILGQKVEFLVSFYNNEISEKSEIFDDQFSVERPDGSNFTLKIRSTKLEDSAMYFCASSEGGLAGTSTQYFGPGTRLTVL.

The genes are TRBV19 and TRBJ1-5, with 8 bases that match TRBD1. V was clipped by 5 bases and J by 6 bases; unmatched bases: 9. The CDR3 sequence is 15 residues long. The germline CDR1 and CDR2 sequences are LNHDA and SQIVND (reference sequence). The chain's CDR3 is CASSVLGTGGQPQHF. In nucleotides, the CDR3 is TGTGCCAGTAGTGTTCTTGGGACAGGAGGTCAGCCCCAGCATTTT.

The rearrangement links TRBV6-1 to TRBJ1-4, with 8 bases identical to TRBD1. V gave up 3 bases and J gave up 7 bases; unmatched junction bases: 7. The CDR3 is made up of 15 amino acids. Germline CDR1 and CDR2: MNHNS and SASEGT. This chain's CDR3 is CASSDGRGPGEKLFF. Written as DNA, the CDR3 is TGTGCCAGCAGTGACGGCAGGGGGCCGGGTGAAAAACTGTTTTTT.